These T cell receptor beta chains were read from a single sample in a study of blood T cell repertoires in COVID-19. Only in-frame clones appear in the TCRdb table, and some are missing; sequencing was by immunoSEQ multiplex PCR. Of some 240,000 clones listed, about 87% are singletons. Sequenced: peripheral blood. The receptors originated from a woman aged 65 to 85 with COVID-19, enrolled during active disease. The CDR3 runs from the conserved cysteine through the conserved F or W. The order of the fields is D gene, clone size, V gene, J gene, CDR3 protein, CDR3 DNA. A D gene is named only where the DNA matches it firmly. Clone sizes are given selectively: once, few, many, or a class where the clone is expanded.

d_call: TRBD2
clone_size: NA
v_call: TRBV19
j_call: TRBJ2-3
cdr3_aa: CASRASTSASTDTQYF
cdr3_nt: TGTGCCAGTAGAGCCTCGACTAGCGCTAGCACAGATACGCAGTATTTT

d_call: TRBD2
clone_size: NA
v_call: TRBV6-2/TRBV6-3
j_call: TRBJ2-1
cdr3_aa: CASSNPGLAINEQFF
cdr3_nt: TGTGCCAGCAGCAACCCGGGACTAGCGATCAATGAGCAGTTCTTC

d_call: NA
clone_size: NA
v_call: TRBV4-1
j_call: TRBJ1-4
cdr3_aa: CASSLRGRQGSGKLFF
cdr3_nt: TGCGCCAGCAGCCTTAGGGGTCGGCAGGGCTCTGGGAAACTGTTTTTT

d_call: TRBD1
clone_size: NA
v_call: TRBV29-1
j_call: TRBJ2-3
cdr3_aa: CSAEGQGVRDTQYF
cdr3_nt: TGCAGCGCCGAAGGACAGGGCGTTCGAGATACGCAGTATTTT

d_call: TRBD1
clone_size: NA
v_call: TRBV2
j_call: TRBJ1-5
cdr3_aa: CASSAGQAPNQPQHF
cdr3_nt: TGTGCCAGCAGTGCCGGACAGGCTCCGAATCAGCCCCAGCATTTT

d_call: NA
clone_size: NA
v_call: TRBV7-2
j_call: TRBJ1-4
cdr3_aa: CASSSGGQQTNEKLFF
cdr3_nt: TGTGCCAGCAGTTCAGGAGGGCAGCAAACTAATGAAAAACTGTTTTTT

d_call: NA
clone_size: few
v_call: TRBV2
j_call: TRBJ2-7
cdr3_aa: CASSLSYEQYF
cdr3_nt: TGTGCCAGCAGTCTCTCCTACGAGCAGTACTTC

d_call: NA
clone_size: NA
v_call: TRBV11-2
j_call: TRBJ2-7
cdr3_aa: CASSLRPYPQYF
cdr3_nt: TGTGCCAGCAGCTTACGTCCCTATCCCCAGTACTTC

d_call: NA
clone_size: NA
v_call: TRBV6-2/TRBV6-3
j_call: TRBJ2-7
cdr3_aa: CASSYPKYWGQIYEQYF
cdr3_nt: TGTGCCAGCAGTTACCCGAAGTATTGGGGGCAGATATACGAGCAGTACTTC

d_call: TRBD1
clone_size: NA
v_call: TRBV5-1
j_call: TRBJ2-7
cdr3_aa: CASSTPLGQGYEQYF
cdr3_nt: TGCGCCAGCAGCACTCCCCTTGGACAGGGCTACGAGCAGTACTTC

d_call: TRBD2
clone_size: NA
v_call: TRBV7-2
j_call: TRBJ2-3
cdr3_aa: CASSLAEGGSTQYF
cdr3_nt: TGTGCCAGCAGCTTAGCGGAGGGCGGGAGTACGCAGTATTTT

d_call: NA
clone_size: NA
v_call: TRBV19
j_call: TRBJ1-5
cdr3_aa: CASKGRTDSNQPQHF
cdr3_nt: TGTGCCAGTAAAGGGCGGACAGATAGCAATCAGCCCCAGCATTTT

d_call: TRBD2
clone_size: NA
v_call: TRBV19
j_call: TRBJ2-5
cdr3_aa: CASSSRSSGNQETQYF
cdr3_nt: TGTGCCAGTAGTAGCCGGTCTAGCGGGAACCAAGAGACCCAGTACTTC

d_call: NA
clone_size: NA
v_call: TRBV30
j_call: TRBJ2-1
cdr3_aa: CAWSPLETYNEQFF
cdr3_nt: TGTGCCTGGAGCCCTCTAGAGACTTACAATGAGCAGTTCTTC

d_call: NA
clone_size: NA
v_call: TRBV2
j_call: TRBJ2-2
cdr3_aa: CASIQAENTGELFF
cdr3_nt: TGTGCCAGCATTCAGGCAGAGAACACCGGGGAGCTGTTTTTT

d_call: TRBD2
clone_size: once
v_call: TRBV20-1
j_call: TRBJ2-7
cdr3_aa: CSASDSGRGEQYF
cdr3_nt: TGCAGTGCTAGTGATAGCGGGAGGGGCGAGCAGTACTTC

d_call: NA
clone_size: NA
v_call: TRBV18
j_call: TRBJ1-3
cdr3_aa: CASCDRASGNTIYF
cdr3_nt: TGTGCCAGCTGCGACAGAGCCTCTGGAAACACCATATATTTT

d_call: NA
clone_size: NA
v_call: TRBV27
j_call: TRBJ2-5
cdr3_aa: CASSGTGAPYF
cdr3_nt: TGTGCCAGCAGTGGGACGGGAGCCCCGTACTTC

d_call: TRBD1
clone_size: NA
v_call: TRBV28
j_call: TRBJ2-2
cdr3_aa: CASSLAGQGLSGELFF
cdr3_nt: TGTGCCAGCAGTTTAGCGGGACAGGGTTTGTCCGGGGAGCTGTTTTTT

d_call: NA
clone_size: NA
v_call: TRBV28
j_call: TRBJ1-6
cdr3_aa: CASSQSHKPLHF
cdr3_nt: TGTGCCAGCAGTCAAAGTCACAAACCCCTCCACTTT

d_call: NA
clone_size: NA
v_call: TRBV5-1
j_call: TRBJ1-2
cdr3_aa: CASSLPFDSDNYGYTF
cdr3_nt: TGCGCCAGCAGCTTGCCCTTCGATAGCGACAACTATGGCTACACCTTC

d_call: NA
clone_size: once
v_call: TRBV4-1
j_call: TRBJ1-3
cdr3_aa: CASSQPLEGFAGNTIYF
cdr3_nt: TGCGCCAGCAGCCAACCGTTAGAGGGTTTTGCTGGAAACACCATATATTTT

d_call: TRBD1
clone_size: NA
v_call: TRBV5-5
j_call: TRBJ1-2
cdr3_aa: CASSSRTGGGYTF
cdr3_nt: TGTGCCAGCAGCTCTCGGACAGGGGGCGGCTACACCTTC

d_call: NA
clone_size: NA
v_call: TRBV28
j_call: TRBJ1-1
cdr3_aa: CASWTPNTEAFF
cdr3_nt: TGTGCCAGCTGGACACCGAACACTGAAGCTTTCTTT

d_call: TRBD2
clone_size: once
v_call: TRBV30
j_call: TRBJ2-7
cdr3_aa: CAWSPTRLAPYEQYF
cdr3_nt: TGTGCCTGGAGTCCAACACGACTAGCGCCGTACGAGCAGTACTTC

d_call: TRBD2
clone_size: NA
v_call: TRBV10-1
j_call: TRBJ2-7
cdr3_aa: CASSPRVGGPDEQYF
cdr3_nt: TGCGCCAGCAGCCCCCGGGTGGGAGGGCCCGACGAGCAGTACTTC

d_call: NA
clone_size: NA
v_call: TRBV21-1
j_call: TRBJ1-6
cdr3_aa: CASSKGRNNSPLHF
cdr3_nt: TGTGCCAGCAGCAAAGGCAGGAATAATTCACCCCTCCACTTT

d_call: TRBD1
clone_size: NA
v_call: TRBV19
j_call: TRBJ1-2
cdr3_aa: CASSIQQGVDGYTF
cdr3_nt: TGTGCCAGTAGTATTCAACAGGGGGTGGATGGCTACACCTTC

d_call: TRBD1
clone_size: NA
v_call: TRBV5-1
j_call: TRBJ1-4
cdr3_aa: CASSLQGRLSEKLFF
cdr3_nt: TGCGCCAGCAGCTTACAGGGGCGGTTGAGCGAAAAACTGTTTTTT

d_call: TRBD2
clone_size: NA
v_call: TRBV7-6
j_call: TRBJ2-1
cdr3_aa: CASSPQGLGRGGEQFF
cdr3_nt: TGTGCCAGCAGCCCCCAGGGACTAGGCCGGGGAGGGGAGCAGTTCTTC

d_call: NA
clone_size: NA
v_call: TRBV2
j_call: TRBJ1-6
cdr3_aa: CASRSPGRSYNSPLHF
cdr3_nt: TGTGCCAGCAGGAGTCCTGGGCGCTCCTATAATTCACCCCTCCACTTT

d_call: NA
clone_size: NA
v_call: TRBV3-1/TRBV3-2
j_call: TRBJ2-5
cdr3_aa: CASSQGRVKTQYF
cdr3_nt: TGTGCCAGCAGCCAAGGCAGGGTGAAGACCCAGTACTTC

d_call: NA
clone_size: NA
v_call: TRBV19
j_call: TRBJ2-7
cdr3_aa: CASKVSGTYEQYF
cdr3_nt: TGTGCCAGTAAGGTTAGCGGAACCTACGAGCAGTACTTC

d_call: TRBD1
clone_size: NA
v_call: TRBV4-2
j_call: TRBJ2-7
cdr3_aa: CASSQAAGQESSYEQYF
cdr3_nt: TGTGCCAGCAGCCAAGCGGCCGGACAGGAGAGCTCCTACGAGCAGTACTTC

d_call: TRBD2
clone_size: NA
v_call: TRBV27
j_call: TRBJ2-7
cdr3_aa: CASSIGTSVYEQYF
cdr3_nt: TGTGCCAGCAGTATCGGGACTAGTGTGTACGAGCAGTACTTC

d_call: NA
clone_size: NA
v_call: TRBV27
j_call: TRBJ1-1
cdr3_aa: CASVPGVGNTEAFF
cdr3_nt: TGTGCCAGCGTACCAGGGGTTGGGAACACTGAAGCTTTCTTT

d_call: NA
clone_size: once
v_call: TRBV19
j_call: TRBJ1-1
cdr3_aa: CASSSPIMNTEAFF
cdr3_nt: TGTGCCAGTAGTAGCCCTATAATGAACACTGAAGCTTTCTTT

d_call: NA
clone_size: NA
v_call: TRBV18
j_call: TRBJ2-5
cdr3_aa: CASSPPTLGKETQYF
cdr3_nt: TGTGCCAGCTCACCACCGACGCTAGGCAAAGAGACCCAGTACTTC

d_call: NA
clone_size: NA
v_call: TRBV6-5
j_call: TRBJ1-1
cdr3_aa: CASSYYGGNTEAFF
cdr3_nt: TGTGCCAGCAGTTACTACGGAGGAAACACTGAAGCTTTCTTT

d_call: TRBD1
clone_size: NA
v_call: TRBV10-1
j_call: TRBJ2-7
cdr3_aa: CASSELDRGSSYEQYF
cdr3_nt: TGCGCCAGCAGTGAGCTGGACAGGGGTAGCTCCTACGAGCAGTACTTC

d_call: TRBD1
clone_size: NA
v_call: TRBV5-1
j_call: TRBJ1-4
cdr3_aa: CASSSGQGGEKLFF
cdr3_nt: TGCGCCAGCAGCTCGGGACAGGGCGGCGAAAAACTGTTTTTT

d_call: NA
clone_size: NA
v_call: TRBV24-1
j_call: TRBJ2-1
cdr3_aa: CATRAGKTSYNEQFF
cdr3_nt: TGTGCCACCAGGGCGGGAAAGACATCCTACAATGAGCAGTTCTTC

d_call: TRBD2
clone_size: NA
v_call: TRBV27
j_call: TRBJ2-7
cdr3_aa: CASSPGTSVYPTYEQYF
cdr3_nt: TGTGCCAGCAGTCCCGGGACTAGCGTGTACCCGACCTACGAGCAGTACTTC

d_call: TRBD1
clone_size: NA
v_call: TRBV29-1
j_call: TRBJ1-2
cdr3_aa: CSVSLGQDYGYTF
cdr3_nt: TGCAGCGTCTCGTTGGGACAGGACTATGGCTACACCTTC

d_call: NA
clone_size: NA
v_call: TRBV30
j_call: TRBJ2-1
cdr3_aa: CAWSALYRAEGEQFF
cdr3_nt: TGTGCCTGGAGCGCCTTGTACAGGGCAGAAGGTGAGCAGTTCTTC

d_call: TRBD1
clone_size: NA
v_call: TRBV11-2
j_call: TRBJ1-2
cdr3_aa: CASSLNRGNYGYTF
cdr3_nt: TGTGCCAGCAGCTTAAACAGGGGAAACTATGGCTACACCTTC

d_call: NA
clone_size: NA
v_call: TRBV2
j_call: TRBJ2-7
cdr3_aa: CASSPGQSSYEQYF
cdr3_nt: TGTGCCAGCAGCCCCGGACAGAGCTCCTACGAGCAGTACTTC

d_call: NA
clone_size: NA
v_call: TRBV12-5
j_call: TRBJ1-1
cdr3_aa: CASGRTVTEAFF
cdr3_nt: TGTGCTAGTGGCAGGACAGTCACTGAAGCTTTCTTT

d_call: NA
clone_size: NA
v_call: TRBV19
j_call: TRBJ1-2
cdr3_aa: CASRESRAGDYGYTF
cdr3_nt: TGTGCCAGTAGAGAGTCCAGGGCAGGCGACTATGGCTACACCTTC

d_call: NA
clone_size: NA
v_call: TRBV5-4
j_call: TRBJ1-2
cdr3_aa: CASSLIDNYGYTF
cdr3_nt: TGTGCCAGCAGCTTGATAGATAACTATGGCTACACCTTC